The rows below give T cell receptor beta chains drawn from one sample of a study of blood T cell repertoires in COVID-19. Clones were sequenced by immunoSEQ multiplex PCR, and TCRdb holds only the in-frame ones, with some missing. The data hold 250,000 to 350,000 clones, with 87% observed a single time. The material sequenced was peripheral blood. The receptors come from a man aged 18-30 years with active or convalescent COVID-19. Each CDR3 is given with its conserved first and last residue. Each record gives: V gene, J gene, clone size, D gene, CDR3 DNA, CDR3 protein. D genes are given only for firm matches. A clone size is listed for some rows: how often the clone was seen (once, few, many), or a class if it is expanded.

v_call: TRBV19; j_call: TRBJ2-2; clone_size: .; d_call: TRBD2; cdr3_nt: TGTGCCAGTAGTAACAGGACTGCTAGCGGGAGAACCGGGGAGCTGTTTTTT; cdr3_aa: CASSNRTASGRTGELFF
v_call: TRBV18; j_call: TRBJ1-6; clone_size: .; d_call: TRBD1; cdr3_nt: TGTGCCAGCTCGAGGACAGGAGGGGGTAATTCACCCCTCCACTTT; cdr3_aa: CASSRTGGGNSPLHF
v_call: TRBV6-5; j_call: TRBJ2-1; clone_size: .; d_call: TRBD2; cdr3_nt: TGTGCCACCGCCTCGACTAGCGGGGGGTGGGATGAGCAGTTCTTC; cdr3_aa: CATASTSGGWDEQFF
v_call: TRBV29-1; j_call: TRBJ2-5; clone_size: .; d_call: TRBD2; cdr3_nt: TGCAGCGTTGATATCGGGGGGGGAGAGACCCAGTACTTC; cdr3_aa: CSVDIGGGETQYF
v_call: TRBV5-4; j_call: TRBJ1-1; clone_size: .; d_call: TRBD1; cdr3_nt: TGTGCCAGCAGCCCGGACAGGGTACGAGTGAACACTGAAGCTTTCTTT; cdr3_aa: CASSPDRVRVNTEAFF
v_call: TRBV7-8; j_call: TRBJ1-1; clone_size: .; d_call: .; cdr3_nt: TGTGCCAGCAGCCCCGGGGGGGGGCTGGAAGCTTTCTTT; cdr3_aa: CASSPGGGLEAFF
v_call: TRBV5-1; j_call: TRBJ1-2; clone_size: .; d_call: TRBD1; cdr3_nt: TGCGCCAGCAGCTTGGCAGGGGGCGACTATGGCTACACCTTC; cdr3_aa: CASSLAGGDYGYTF
v_call: TRBV29-1; j_call: TRBJ1-2; clone_size: .; d_call: TRBD1; cdr3_nt: TGCAGCGTTGAAAGTGGGACAGAGAGAGCCGGGGGCTACACCTTC; cdr3_aa: CSVESGTERAGGYTF
v_call: TRBV6-5; j_call: TRBJ1-4; clone_size: .; d_call: TRBD1; cdr3_nt: TGTGCCAGCAATAGACAGGGCGAAACTAATGAAAAACTGTTTTTT; cdr3_aa: CASNRQGETNEKLFF
v_call: TRBV29-1; j_call: TRBJ2-6; clone_size: .; d_call: .; cdr3_nt: TGCAGCGTTTTACCTCAGGGGTCTGGGGCCAACGTCCTGACTTTC; cdr3_aa: CSVLPQGSGANVLTF
v_call: TRBV6-2/TRBV6-3; j_call: TRBJ2-4; clone_size: .; d_call: TRBD2; cdr3_nt: TGTGCCAGCAGTTACCAGAAACTAGCGGGCGCTGGACGTGGAAACATTCAGTACTTC; cdr3_aa: CASSYQKLAGAGRGNIQYF
v_call: TRBV5-1; j_call: TRBJ1-5; clone_size: .; d_call: TRBD1; cdr3_nt: TGCGCCAGCAGCCCCGGGACAGGGGGGAGCAATCAGCCCCAGCATTTT; cdr3_aa: CASSPGTGGSNQPQHF
v_call: TRBV7-2; j_call: TRBJ2-5; clone_size: once; d_call: TRBD2; cdr3_nt: TGTGCCAGCAGCTTAAAAGCGGGGGGAGAGACCCAGTACTTC; cdr3_aa: CASSLKAGGETQYF
v_call: TRBV27; j_call: TRBJ2-1; clone_size: once; d_call: .; cdr3_nt: TGTGCCAGCGCGCCCCGCCGGGGTGAGCAGTTCTTC; cdr3_aa: CASAPRRGEQFF